Reported below is one T cell receptor (beta chain). The source of the sample is a study of early T cells in non-severe SARS-CoV-2 infection. Study context: The study sequenced bulk RNA from unsorted whole blood, with chains unpaired.

Individual cDNA molecules were tagged with unique molecular identifiers. Via MiXCR, TCRdb re-called the 5' RACE reads, giving one row per CDR3 protein. The table has 90,000 to 130,000 distinct CDR3 sequences, 10% to 15% seen once. Per the germline V gene, CDR1 is SGHRS and CDR2 is YFSETQ. J gave up 5 bases and V 1 base, and 4 bases lay outside the gene matches. This CDR3 comprises 14 residues. The receptor was isolated from an adult who was a healthcare worker with PCR-confirmed SARS-CoV-2 infection or an uninfected control (not recorded which). The sample consisted of whole blood, taken at baseline. The chain uses TRBV5-1 and TRBJ2-7; 9 nucleotides agree with TRBD1. CDR3 residues: CASSLWDRDHEQYF. The CDR3 region has the DNA TGCGCCAGCAGCTTGTGGGACAGGGACCACGAGCAGTACTTC.